These 15 T cell receptor beta chains were all obtained from the same sample, sequenced in a study of cytomegalovirus exposure and HLA in healthy donors. PCR involved 60 Vbeta and 13 Jbeta primers. Clones were read by immunoSEQ multiplex PCR, and TCRdb kept only the in-frame ones, dropping some. The top ten clones hold around 4.7% of a sample with over 150,000 clones, 75% of them seen once. The material sequenced was PBMCs. These receptors were collected from a male donor in good health and CMV-seronegative.

The chain couples TRBV7-8 to TRBJ1-1, with TRBD1 as a possible D gene (5 bases). Trimming took off 5 bases at V and 1 base at J, with 20 bases between the two ends. This CDR3 region has 17 residues. Germline V gene data show CDR1 as SGHVS and CDR2 as FQNEAQ. In DNA, the CDR3 is TGTGCCAGCAGCCCGCAGACCCGACAGTACCCGAACACTGAAGCTTTCTTT. Its protein product is CASSPQTRQYPNTEAFF. The variable domain in full, completed from reference TRBV7-8 and TRBJ1-1, reads GAGVSQSPRYKVAKRGQDVALRCDPISGHVSLFWYQQALGQGPEFLTYFQNEAQLDKSGLPSDRFFAERPEGSVSTLKIQRTQQEDSAVYLCASSPQTRQYPNTEAFFGQGTRLTVV.

Here the CDR3 DNA reads TGTGCCTGGAGCGCCCAGGTCGGCGATCAGCCCCAGCATTTT. Its translation: CAWSAQVGDQPQHF. This chain links TRBV30 with TRBJ1-5; D is ambiguous. The germline V gene has CDR1 GTSNPN and CDR2 SVGIG (reference sequence). The CDR3 consists of 14 residues. V was clipped by 3 bases and J by 5 bases, with 14 bases between them.

In its sample, this clone was seen a few times. The J gene is TRBJ2-1, the V gene TRBV19, with TRBD2 matching over 9 bases. Germline V gene data show CDR1 as LNHDA and CDR2 as SQIVND (reference sequence). V shed 6 bases, J shed 10 bases, and the junction held 10 bases outside the gene matches. This CDR3 has 14 amino acids. The CDR3 here is CASSPGTSWVEQFF. DNA for the CDR3: TGTGCCAGTAGCCCCGGGACTAGCTGGGTGGAGCAGTTCTTC. Combining the CDR3 with reference TRBV19 and TRBJ2-1 gives the whole variable domain DGGITQSPKYLFRKEGQNVTLSCEQNLNHDAMYWYRQDPGQGLRLIYYSQIVNDFQKGDIAEGYSVSREKKESFPLTVTSAQKNPTAFYLCASSPGTSWVEQFFGPGTRLTVL.

This clone was seen more than once but under ten times. The chain is built from TRBV5-1 and TRBJ1-6; TRBD1 might be the D (5 bases). The germline V and J ends were trimmed by 1 base and 6 bases, with 8 bases remaining between them. CDR3 length equals 14 residues. CDR1 is SGHRS and CDR2 is YFSETQ in the germline V gene. CDR3 bases: TGCGCCAGCAGCTTGTCAGGGTCTAATTCACCCCTCCACTTT. Residues: CASSLSGSNSPLHF.

The count of this clone is one. This chain links TRBV18 with TRBJ1-4; 8 bases are shared with TRBD1. The CDR3 contains 17 residues. CDR1 is KGHSH and CDR2 is LQKENI in the germline V gene. V lost 2 bases and J lost 8; bases outside the gene matches: 13. This CDR3 is CASSPVMVNTGGEKLFF. In DNA, the CDR3 is TGTGCCAGCTCACCAGTTATGGTTAATACAGGGGGAGAAAAACTGTTTTTT.

The chain couples TRBV7-6 to TRBJ1-5; 7 bases agree with TRBD1. Germline assignment: CDR1 SGHVS and CDR2 FNYEAQ. The CDR3 is made up of 17 amino acids. V lost 3 bases to trimming and J lost 0 bases; unmatched junction nucleotides: 8. The CDR3, as DNA: TGTGCCAGCAGCTTGCGTGGAGGGGGCTATAGCAATCAGCCCCAGCATTTT. Residues: CASSLRGGGYSNQPQHF.

The V and J genes are TRBV29-1 and TRBJ2-7; 7 bases agree with TRBD2. Germline-derived CDR1 and CDR2 are SQVTM and ANQGSEA. The V gene end was trimmed by 4 bases and the J gene end by 7 bases; junction bases not matched to a gene: 4. The CDR3 covers 11 residues. CDR3 sequence (DNA): TGCAGCGTTGTACTAGCGCGGGAGCAGTACTTC. Its protein is CSVVLAREQYF.

The DNA for the CDR3 is TGTGCCAGCAGCCAAGGCAGGGTGCCTGGCGAGCAGTACTTC. As protein: CASSQGRVPGEQYF. V and J are TRBV11-2 and TRBJ2-7, with D possibly TRBD1 on 5 matching bases. The germline V gene has CDR1 SGHAT and CDR2 FQNNGV. The CDR3 consists of 14 residues. V lost 5 bases and J 6 bases, leaving 17 bases between the germline ends.

V gene TRBV7-9 combines with J gene TRBJ1-4; D may be TRBD1 (5 bases). V lost 1 base, J lost 4 bases, and 13 bases lay in between. CDR3 length: 16 amino acids. From germline, CDR1 is SEHNR and CDR2 FQNEAQ (reference sequence). The CDR3 here is CASSLVSGFNNEKLFF. CDR3 in DNA: TGTGCCAGCAGCTTAGTATCAGGGTTTAATAATGAAAAACTGTTTTTT.

The chain is built from TRBV2 and TRBJ2-2; 13 positions agree with TRBD2. The germline gives CDR1 SNHLY, CDR2 FYNNEI. This CDR3 spans 14 amino acids. Trimming removed 9 bases from V and 6 bases from J; junction bases left unmatched: 4. CDR3 amino acids: CAREGTSGAGELFF. The CDR3 coding sequence is TGTGCCAGGGAAGGGACTAGCGGGGCCGGGGAGCTGTTTTTT.

This chain connects TRBV30 to TRBJ2-3, with D maybe TRBD1 (5 bases). V was pared by 4 bases and J by 0 bases, with 11 bases between. The CDR3 spans 14 residues. Germline V gives CDR1 GTSNPN, CDR2 SVGIG (reference sequence). DNA for the CDR3: TGTGCCTGGACGAATAGACAGAGCACAGATACGCAGTATTTT. Translating it yields CAWTNRQSTDTQYF.

This clone has just one count. The rearrangement links TRBV7-9 to TRBJ2-3, with 14 bases lining up with TRBD2. With V trimmed by 2 bases and J by 2 bases, 6 bases remained unmatched. Germline V gene data show CDR1 as SEHNR and CDR2 as FQNEAQ (reference sequence). The CDR3 length is 18 residues. The CDR3 coding sequence is TGTGCCAGCAGCTTAACCGGGACTAGCGGGAGCAACACAGATACGCAGTATTTT. The encoded protein is CASSLTGTSGSNTDTQYF.

The chain uses TRBV19 and TRBJ2-7, with 8 positions matching TRBD2. The ends lost 7 bases at V and 0 bases at J; junction bases unmatched: 8. Germline CDR1 is LNHDA and CDR2 is SQIVND (reference sequence). The CDR3 is 15 amino acids. The CDR3 DNA reads TGTGCCAGTACAGCCGGGGGGGCACGCTCCTACGAGCAGTACTTC. Protein sequence: CASTAGGARSYEQYF. The whole variable domain, remainder taken from reference TRBV19 and TRBJ2-7, is DGGITQSPKYLFRKEGQNVTLSCEQNLNHDAMYWYRQDPGQGLRLIYYSQIVNDFQKGDIAEGYSVSREKKESFPLTVTSAQKNPTAFYLCASTAGGARSYEQYFGPGTRLTVT.

This sequence joins TRBV6-1 and TRBJ2-3; tentatively, D is TRBD1 (5 bases). Per germline, CDR1 MNHNS and CDR2 SASEGT. The germline V and J ends were trimmed by 2 bases and 0 bases, with 9 bases remaining between them. CDR3 length: 15 amino acids. CDR3 sequence reads: CASSELRGSTDTQYF. The CDR3 DNA reads as TGTGCCAGCAGTGAACTAAGGGGAAGCACAGATACGCAGTATTTT.

The chain couples TRBV5-6 to TRBJ1-2, with D perhaps matching TRBD1 (6 bases). Deletions cut 0 bases from V and 4 bases from J, with 10 bases between. The CDR3 has 14 residues. Germline loops: CDR1 SGHDT, CDR2 YYEEEE. The CDR3 coding sequence is TGTGCCAGCAGCTTGGAAGGACAGCTCTATGGCTACACCTTC. Encoded protein: CASSLEGQLYGYTF.